This entry lists 32 T cell receptor beta chains sequenced from one sample in a study of T cell repertoires in cytomegalovirus infection (dated by TCRdb to about 2019). Sequencing was performed on an Illumina HiSeq 1500. TCRdb reanalyzed the raw reads on its own, using fastp at Q25 for trimming and MiXCR for clone calling, and kept in-frame beta chains. For every CDR3 protein sequence, its rows merge into one entry that carries the most common genes and DNA. The sample records 450,000 to 650,000 distinct CDR3 sequences, under 45% of which are singletons. 48% of the sample is in the top ten clones. No antigens are known for them. The treatment or condition label corresponds to: in vitro stimulation with specific CMV peptide epitopes to enrich CMV-specific T cells. Here the sequenced sample was cultured PBMCs, taken from culture after CMV antigen stimulation. Source of these receptors: a human donor in good health (CMV status not recorded). Some clones in this sample may be carry-over from other donors' samples.

The chain uses TRBV12-3 or TRBV12-4 and TRBJ2-5, with D possibly being TRBD2 (6 bases). The germline V and J ends were trimmed by 6 bases and 5 bases, with 13 bases remaining between them. The CDR3 sequence is 13 residues long. The CDR3 protein is CASSSPGVETQYF. CDR3 DNA: TGTGCCAGCAGCTCCCCGGGGGTCGAGACCCAGTACTTC.

This clonotype was detected ten times or more. The chain recombines TRBV7-2 with TRBJ1-6; TRBD1 agrees at 8 bases. CDR1 and CDR2 (germline): SGHTA, FQGNSA. This CDR3 spans 15 amino acids. J lost 4 bases, V lost 5 bases, and 4 bases had no gene match. CDR3: CASSKGQAYNSPLHF. CDR3 nucleotide sequence: TGTGCCAGCAGCAAGGGACAGGCTTATAATTCACCCCTCCACTTT.

Only a few counts were recorded for this clonotype. CDR3 region: CASSLGPRWNEQFF. The CDR3 DNA sequence: TGTGCCAGCAGCTTAGGACCGAGGTGGAATGAGCAGTTCTTC. The chain combines TRBV7-2 with TRBJ2-1; D uncertain. Germline V gene sequence: CDR1 SGHTA, CDR2 FQGNSA. Between the trimmed V and J ends, which lost 1 base and 7 bases, there was a span of 11 bases. This CDR3 contains 14 residues.

The chain joins TRBV7-6 to TRBJ1-4; possibly TRBD1 for D (5 bases). Per the germline V gene, CDR1 is SGHVS and CDR2 is FNYEAQ. The CDR3 contains 15 residues. Trimming took off 5 bases at V and 8 bases at J, with 18 bases between the two ends. CDR3 nucleotides: TGTGCCAGCAGCCCCAGCACGACAGCGGGCGAAAAACTGTTTTTT. Translating gives CASSPSTTAGEKLFF.

The table lists this clonotype with a few counts. This rearrangement joins TRBV7-9 to TRBJ2-3; possibly TRBD1 for D (6 bases). CDR1 and CDR2 (germline): SEHNR, FQNEAQ (reference sequence). Deletions cut 4 bases from V and 2 bases from J, with 10 bases between. The CDR3 loop spans 14 amino acids. The CDR3 loop is CASSSGQPTDTQYF. The CDR3 nucleotides read TGTGCCAGCAGCTCCGGACAGCCCACAGATACGCAGTATTTT.

This clonotype has just a few counts. The rearrangement joins TRBV12-3 or TRBV12-4 to TRBJ2-3; no firm D call. With 5 bases removed from V and 1 base from J, the gap between germline ends came to 7 bases. The CDR3 has 13 residues. The CDR3 here is CASSTTRTDTQYF. As DNA, the CDR3 is TGTGCCAGCAGTACCACACGCACAGATACGCAGTATTTT.

V and J are TRBV7-2 and TRBJ2-1; unclear D gene. Germline CDR1 and CDR2: SGHTA and FQGNSA. V was cut by 5 bases and J by 10 bases, with 12 bases left in between. This CDR3 region has 12 residues. The CDR3 DNA reads TGTGCCAGCAGCCCCACCCGTTTAGAGCAGTTCTTC. This gives the protein CASSPTRLEQFF.

This rearrangement joins TRBV27 to TRBJ2-5, with unresolved D. This CDR3 has 13 amino acids. The germline gives CDR1 MNHEY, CDR2 SMNVEV (reference sequence). Trimming shortened V by 3 bases and J by 3 bases, and 8 bases separated the two germline ends. The CDR3: CASSLGRKETQYF. The DNA of the CDR3 is TGTGCCAGCAGTTTGGGCAGGAAAGAGACCCAGTACTTC.

This clonotype was found a few times. Germline and junction disagree at one end, which may indicate a read error. This chain joins TRBV15 and TRBJ2-7; D perhaps matches TRBD2 (5 bases). CDR1 LNHNV and CDR2 YYDKDF come from the germline V gene (reference sequence). This CDR3 is built from 15 residues. Written as DNA, the CDR3 is TGTGCCACCAGCAGAGATCGGGGTTTCTCCAACGAGCAGTACTTC. This codes for CATSRDRGFSNEQYF.

This clonotype has more than one count but fewer than ten. The chain carries TRBV7-9 and TRBJ1-1, with a possible D match to TRBD1 (5 bases). Trimming pared 6 bases from V and 0 bases from J, leaving 17 bases between. Germline CDR1 is SEHNR and CDR2 is FQNEAQ (reference sequence). The CDR3 runs 16 residues. The CDR3 DNA sequence: TGTGCCAGCAGAAGGGGCCTGGGCGGACTGAACACTGAAGCTTTCTTT. Translating gives CASRRGLGGLNTEAFF.

The rearrangement links TRBV12-3 or TRBV12-4 to TRBJ2-7; TRBD1 matches at 7 bases. The CDR3 consists of 15 residues. J was trimmed by 4 bases and V by 3 bases; bases with no gene match: 9. The chain's CDR3 is CASSFDWTGQYEQYF. The CDR3, as DNA: TGTGCCAGCAGTTTTGATTGGACAGGACAATACGAGCAGTACTTC.

This clonotype was observed at least ten times. The chain uses TRBV7-2 and TRBJ1-5; D gene ambiguous. V was trimmed by 0 bases and J by 6 bases, leaving 18 bases between them. Germline values: CDR1 SGHTA, CDR2 FQGNSA. The CDR3 spans 17 residues. The CDR3 is CASSLAEGGRRLQPQHF. The CDR3 coding sequence is TGTGCCAGCAGCTTAGCAGAAGGAGGGCGGAGGCTTCAGCCCCAGCATTTT.

The gene calls are TRBV6-1 and TRBJ2-1, with no clear D. With 6 bases removed from V and 10 bases from J, the gap between germline ends came to 10 bases. The CDR3 spans 11 residues. Per the germline V gene, CDR1 is MNHNS and CDR2 is SASEGT. The CDR3 DNA sequence: TGTGCCAGCAGCGGAGCGAGGGAGCAGTTCTTC. Translating gives CASSGAREQFF.

The chain uses TRBV27 and TRBJ2-5, with D tentatively TRBD2 (7 bases). CDR3 length: 16 amino acids. V gave up 7 bases and J gave up 3 bases, with 21 bases separating them. From germline, CDR1 is MNHEY and CDR2 SMNVEV (reference sequence). The CDR3 DNA sequence: TGTGCCAGCAAAGGGGGGGAGGGGTTTGCAGAAGAGACCCAGTACTTC. Translated: CASKGGEGFAEETQYF.

The J gene is TRBJ1-6, the V gene TRBV12-3 or TRBV12-4; D gene uncertain. The CDR3 extends over 14 amino acids. V was clipped by 3 bases and J by 10 bases, with 13 bases between them. CDR3 protein: CASSFGRSRSPLHF. The CDR3 nucleotides read TGTGCCAGCAGTTTCGGCAGGAGTAGATCACCCCTCCACTTT.

A few counts support this clonotype. This rearrangement joins TRBV5-5 to TRBJ2-2; no firm D call. This CDR3 contains 16 residues. V lost 2 bases and J lost 0, with 11 bases in between. Germline V lookup: CDR1 SGHKS, CDR2 YYEKEE (reference sequence). The CDR3 here is CASSFGPSPNTGELFF. The CDR3, as DNA: TGTGCCAGCAGCTTTGGACCGAGCCCGAACACCGGGGAGCTGTTTTTT.

In its sample, this clonotype was seen a few times. The rearrangement links TRBV12-3 or TRBV12-4 to TRBJ2-2, with a weak D call TRBD2 (7 bases). Trimming removed 10 bases from V and 6 bases from J, with 18 bases in between. This CDR3 has 14 amino acids. CDR3 nucleotide sequence: TGTGCCACCCGCTTGGGGGGGGGCGCCGGGGAGCTGTTTTTT. It is translated as CATRLGGGAGELFF.

The rearrangement links TRBV20-1 to TRBJ2-4, with TRBD2 matching over 9 bases. CDR3 length: 14 amino acids. The junction had 10 bases not matched to a gene; V was cut back by 3 bases and J by 10 bases. The germline V gene encodes CDR1 DFQATT and CDR2 SNEGSKA (reference sequence). The CDR3 loop is CSARREGVQRIQYF. CDR3 coding DNA: TGCAGTGCTAGGCGGGAGGGCGTGCAACGAATTCAGTACTTC.

There are a few counts of this clonotype. The chain couples TRBV27 to TRBJ2-1; TRBD2 aligns across 7 bases. J lost 3 bases, V lost 7 bases, and 12 bases had no gene match. CDR1 MNHEY and CDR2 SMNVEV come from the germline V gene (reference sequence). The CDR3 is 16 amino acids. DNA of the CDR3: TGTGCCAGCACCCTCCGGGCGGGAGATCTCTACAATGAGCAGTTCTTC. Amino acids: CASTLRAGDLYNEQFF.

The chain is built from TRBV5-4 and TRBJ1-4, with 8 nucleotides matching TRBD1. V shed 3 bases and J 11 bases; nucleotides not matched to a gene: 15. In germline, CDR1 is SGHNT, CDR2 YYREEE (reference sequence). The CDR3 has 16 amino acids. CDR3 nucleotides: TGTGCCAGCAGCTCCGGGACGGGACAGGCGAGAGGGAAACTGTTTTTT. It yields the protein CASSSGTGQARGKLFF.

This rearrangement joins TRBV5-1 to TRBJ2-5; 10 bases map to TRBD1. The CDR3 runs to 15 residues. CDR1 SGHRS and CDR2 YFSETQ come from the germline V gene. The J segment lost 2 bases and the V segment lost 3 bases, leaving 4 bases of the junction unmatched. The CDR3 sequence: CASSSGTGVQETQYF. The CDR3 nucleotides are TGCGCCAGCAGCTCCGGGACAGGGGTGCAAGAGACCCAGTACTTC.

The chain combines TRBV6-6 with TRBJ1-1, with D perhaps TRBD1 (6 bases). Trimming shortened V by 0 bases and J by 6 bases, and 17 bases separated the two germline ends. Per the germline V gene, CDR1 is MNHNY and CDR2 is SVGAGI (reference sequence). The length of the CDR3 is 16 residues. CDR3 in amino acids: CASSYSAGAGGAEAFF. CDR3 sequence (DNA): TGTGCCAGCAGTTACTCGGCAGGGGCCGGCGGGGCTGAAGCTTTCTTT.

The V call is TRBV7-9, the J call TRBJ2-7, with a weak D call TRBD1 (6 bases). This CDR3 has 13 amino acids. Germline V CDR1 and CDR2: SEHNR, FQNEAQ (reference sequence). With 5 bases removed from V and 7 bases from J, the gap between germline ends came to 15 bases. The DNA of the CDR3 is TGTGCCAGCAGCCCCGGGACAACCCGGGAGCAGTACTTC. This sequence encodes CASSPGTTREQYF.

The chain combines TRBV27 with TRBJ2-1, with D uncertain. Germline values: CDR1 MNHEY, CDR2 SMNVEV (reference sequence). The CDR3 loop spans 11 amino acids. The V end was cut by 7 bases, the J end by 7 bases, with 8 bases between. In nucleotides, the CDR3 is TGTGCCAGCACCGGAAGGAATGAGCAGTTCTTC. It yields the protein CASTGRNEQFF.

This clonotype has a handful of counts. V and J are TRBV4-1 and TRBJ2-3; a possible D gene is TRBD1 (5 bases). There are 16 residues in the CDR3. Germline V gene lookup returns CDR1 MGHRA and CDR2 YSYEKL. V shed 0 bases and J shed 3 bases, with 13 bases lying between them. CDR3 in DNA: TGCGCCAGCAGCCAAGAAACAGGAATCGGAACAGATACGCAGTATTTT. As protein: CASSQETGIGTDTQYF.

This clonotype turned up a few times. This CDR3 reads CASSPYGGLGNTIYF. The CDR3 DNA is TGTGCCAGCAGTCCTTATGGGGGACTCGGAAACACCATATATTTT. The chain combines TRBV6-1 with TRBJ1-3; maybe TRBD1 (5 bases). Trimming took 5 bases from V and 4 from J, leaving 15 bases between them. Germline V gives CDR1 MNHNS, CDR2 SASEGT. The CDR3 is made up of 15 amino acids.

This chain joins TRBV5-5 and TRBJ2-1; TRBD2 is a possible D gene (6 bases). There are 14 residues in the CDR3. Germline V gives CDR1 SGHKS, CDR2 YYEKEE (reference sequence). Deletions cut 7 bases from V and 8 bases from J, with 19 bases between. In nucleotides, the CDR3 is TGTGCCAGCCAGGGTGGGAGGTCCCGGCATGAGCAGTTCTTC. This encodes CASQGGRSRHEQFF.

The chain links TRBV10-3 to TRBJ1-4, with D uncertain. The germline CDR1 and CDR2 sequences are ENHRY and SYGVKD. The V end lost 0 bases, the J end lost 4 bases, and 9 bases lay between the germline ends. This CDR3 spans 15 amino acids. CDR3 residues: CAISESGRYNEKLFF. CDR3 in DNA: TGTGCCATCAGTGAGTCTGGCAGATATAATGAAAAACTGTTTTTT.

This sequence joins TRBV4-1 and TRBJ1-2; TRBD1 matches at 8 bases. CDR3 length equals 16 residues. CDR1 and CDR2 (germline): MGHRA, YSYEKL. With 5 bases clipped from V and 4 bases from J, the junction kept 12 bases outside the gene matches. The CDR3 loop reads CASSALGRGQSYGYTF. The CDR3, as DNA: TGCGCCAGCAGCGCGCTGGGCAGGGGGCAAAGCTATGGCTACACCTTC.

V and J are TRBV20-1 and TRBJ2-3, with D perhaps matching TRBD1 or TRBD2 (5 bases each). Germline CDR1 reads DFQATT; CDR2 reads SNEGSKA (reference sequence). CDR3 length: 17 amino acids. With 3 bases removed from V and 0 bases from J, the gap between germline ends came to 19 bases. The CDR3 bases are TGCAGTGCTAGGGGGCGGGTCAGGTTTCCTAGCACAGATACGCAGTATTTT. Protein sequence: CSARGRVRFPSTDTQYF.

In the case of this clonotype: Sequence at one end of the junction differs from germline and may be a read error. The V and J genes are TRBV5-3 and TRBJ1-1, with D tentatively TRBD1 (5 bases). TRBV5-3 carries the ORF label, with uncertain function. This CDR3 has 15 amino acids. CDR3 protein: CASSSFLQGNTEAFF. The CDR3 DNA reads as TGTGCCAGCAGCTCCTTTTTGCAGGGGAACACTGAAGCTTTCTTT.

V is TRBV12-3 or TRBV12-4 and J is TRBJ2-5; TRBD1 aligns across 12 bases. This CDR3 has 16 amino acids. The V and J ends lost 4 bases and 5 bases, in that order; junction bases with no gene match: 8. The CDR3 reads CASSSRDRGPAETQYF. For the CDR3, the DNA is TGTGCCAGCAGTTCCCGGGACAGGGGGCCGGCGGAGACCCAGTACTTC.